Reported below is one T cell receptor (beta chain). The sample comes from a study of glioma-infiltrating T cells after dendritic cell vaccination. The overall study: Glioblastoma patients came from Phase I and II dendritic cell vaccination trials.

Deletions cut 5 bases from V and 5 bases from J, with 15 bases between. The V gene's germline CDR1 is LNHDA and CDR2 SQIVND (reference sequence). The CDR3 consists of 15 residues. Stated time point: after dendritic cell vaccination, including at tumor progression/relapse. Clones were read by immunoSEQ multiplex PCR, and TCRdb kept only the in-frame ones, dropping some. The sample holds 90,000 to 95,000 clones, approximately 80% seen once. The chain uses TRBV19 and TRBJ1-4; D remains unclear. This material consisted of blood, taken after dendritic cell vaccination. The clonotype originates from a human donor with glioblastoma. As DNA, the CDR3 is TGTGCCAGTAGTTCAACCGATGGGCGAAATGAAAAACTGTTTTTT. Its translation is CASSSTDGRNEKLFF.